The 20 T cell receptor beta chains reported below all come from one sample, sequenced in a study of neurological immune-mediated disorders. TCRdb redid the calling of the 5' RACE reads with MiXCR, one entry per CDR3 protein. The sample has about 66,000 distinct CDR3 sequences, 3% to 5% seen once; the top ten hold 1.3%. Sequenced input: PBMCs. The receptors stem from a young man with multiple sclerosis.

This clonotype came up many times. The chain is built from TRBV12-3 or TRBV12-4 and TRBJ2-7; the D gene is possibly TRBD2 (6 bases). The CDR3 is 14 residues long. The V and J ends lost 6 bases and 2 bases respectively, with 14 bases between them. The CDR3 is CASRAWGDPYEQYF. CDR3 sequence (DNA): TGTGCCAGCAGAGCATGGGGGGACCCCTACGAGCAGTACTTC.

This clonotype was seen many times. This sequence joins TRBV6-1 and TRBJ1-5; the D gene is possibly TRBD1 (5 bases). The germline V and J ends were trimmed by 5 bases and 0 bases, with 8 bases remaining between them. Germline CDR1 is MNHNS and CDR2 is SASEGT. CDR3 size: 14 residues. CDR3 protein: CASSYRISNQPQHF. As DNA, the CDR3 is TGTGCCAGCAGTTACAGGATTAGCAATCAGCCCCAGCATTTT.

Relative to its sample, this clonotype is large. The rearrangement joins TRBV7-8 to TRBJ2-1, with 7 nucleotides matching TRBD1. The CDR3 spans 15 residues. CDR1 SGHVS and CDR2 FQNEAQ come from the germline V gene. V was clipped by 5 bases and J by 5 bases; unmatched bases: 9. Here the CDR3 DNA reads TGTGCCAGCAGCAACCACAGGGGTCTGAACAATGAGCAGTTCTTC. This codes for CASSNHRGLNNEQFF.

In its sample, this clonotype was seen many times. J is TRBJ2-3 and V is TRBV27; tentatively, D is TRBD2 (6 bases). The CDR3 has 16 residues. Germline V gives CDR1 MNHEY, CDR2 SMNVEV (reference sequence). Between the trimmed V and J ends, which lost 6 bases and 9 bases, there was a span of 25 bases. CDR3 residues: CASRQRFAGTGGTQYF. In DNA form, the CDR3 reads TGTGCCAGCAGGCAGCGTTTCGCCGGCACAGGAGGGACGCAGTATTTT.

Ten or more counts support this clonotype. The chain recombines TRBV9 with TRBJ2-3; D perhaps matches TRBD1 (6 bases). CDR3 length: 16 amino acids. With 1 base removed from V and 4 bases from J, the gap between germline ends came to 16 bases. Per germline, CDR1 SGDLS and CDR2 YYNGEE. CDR3: CASSVMGAAIADTQYF. The CDR3 nucleotides read TGTGCCAGCAGCGTAATGGGGGCAGCTATCGCAGATACGCAGTATTTT. Based on the CDR3 plus reference TRBV9 and TRBJ2-3, the full variable domain is DSGVTQTPKHLITATGQRVTLRCSPRSGDLSVYWYQQSLDQGLQFLIQYYNGEERAKGNILERFSAQQFPDLHSELNLSSLELGDSALYFCASSVMGAAIADTQYFGPGTRLTVL.

This clonotype has a count of ten or more. The chain couples TRBV15 to TRBJ1-5, with TRBD1 matching 7 bases. V dropped 2 bases and J dropped 2; count of bases not matched to a gene: 3. Germline V lookup: CDR1 LNHNV, CDR2 YYDKDF (reference sequence). This CDR3 spans 15 amino acids. CDR3 sequence: CATSRSDRGNQPQHF. As DNA, the CDR3 is TGTGCCACCAGCAGATCAGACAGGGGCAATCAGCCCCAGCATTTT. The variable domain in full, with the rest retrieved from reference TRBV15 and TRBJ1-5, is DAMVIQNPRYQVTQFGKPVTLSCSQTLNHNVMYWYQQKSSQAPKLLFHYYDKDFNNEADTPDNFQSRRPNTSFCFLDIRSPGLGDTAMYLCATSRSDRGNQPQHFGDGTRLSIL.

The sample holds many counts of this clonotype. The chain combines TRBV3-1 with TRBJ2-1; D perhaps matches TRBD2 (5 bases). Per germline, CDR1 LGHDT and CDR2 YNNKEL (reference sequence). CDR3 length equals 14 residues. V was pared by 6 bases and J by 3 bases, with 12 bases between. CDR3 sequence (DNA): TGTGCCAGCAGTAGTCGGGGTTACTACAATGAGCAGTTCTTC. Its translation: CASSSRGYYNEQFF.

This clonotype was recorded at least ten times. V usage is TRBV10-1 and J usage is TRBJ1-1; 9 bases are shared with TRBD1. Germline CDR1 is WNHNN and CDR2 is SYGVQD (reference sequence). The V gene end was trimmed by 6 bases and the J gene end by 6 bases; junction bases not matched to a gene: 17. The CDR3 loop spans 17 amino acids. The CDR3 region is CASRRQTRTGVMAEAFF. The CDR3 region has the DNA TGCGCCAGCAGACGCCAAACTAGGACAGGGGTGATGGCTGAAGCTTTCTTT.

This clonotype has at least ten counts. This may be a read error, as it is one base from a much larger clone. The genes are TRBV12-3 or TRBV12-4 and TRBJ2-7, with D tentatively TRBD2 (5 bases). The CDR3 extends over 14 amino acids. V lost 5 bases and J lost 2, with 13 bases in between. The CDR3 is CASSPRERPYEQYF. The CDR3 coding sequence is TGTGCCAGCAGTCCACGGGAAAGGCCCTACGAGCAGTACTTC.

This clonotype occurred many times. The V gene is TRBV7-9, the J gene TRBJ2-7, with 7 bases that match TRBD2. After removal of 5 bases from V and 5 bases from J, the junction contained 12 bases not matched to a gene. This CDR3 spans 15 amino acids. The germline gives CDR1 SEHNR, CDR2 FQNEAQ (reference sequence). The CDR3 DNA sequence: TGTGCCAGCAGCCCCCCCCGAGCGGGACTCCACGAGCAGTACTTC. Its translation: CASSPPRAGLHEQYF.

This clonotype showed up many times. The chain has TRBV5-1 and TRBJ2-7; D call uncertain. Germline V gene data show CDR1 as SGHRS and CDR2 as YFSETQ. V was cut by 2 bases and J by 6 bases, with 6 bases left in between. The CDR3 extends over 11 amino acids. CDR3 region: CASSFNREQYF. The DNA of the CDR3 is TGCGCCAGCAGCTTTAATCGCGAGCAGTACTTC.

The V call is TRBV3-1, the J call TRBJ2-7; 7 bases fit TRBD2. Germline CDR1 is LGHDT and CDR2 is YNNKEL (reference sequence). Trimming at V came to 7 bases and at J to 2 bases, leaving 8 bases not matched to a gene. The CDR3 consists of 14 residues. The CDR3 is CASTNGGFTYEQYF. For the CDR3, the DNA is TGTGCCAGCACCAACGGGGGGTTCACCTACGAGCAGTACTTC.

At least ten counts were recorded for this clonotype. The chain employs TRBV20-1 and TRBJ1-1; D remains unclear. V was shortened by 0 bases and J by 1 base, with 12 bases between the two germline ends. Germline CDR1 and CDR2: DFQATT and SNEGSKA (reference sequence). The CDR3 runs 15 residues. CDR3 DNA: TGCAGTGCTAGAGATTTCCGGGTTAAGAACACTGAAGCTTTCTTT. Translation: CSARDFRVKNTEAFF.

The table lists this clonotype with many counts. The chain recombines TRBV21-1 with TRBJ2-3. TRBV21-1 is flagged as a pseudogene. CDR3 length equals 14 residues. Here the CDR3 reads CASSKEKGTDTQYF. The CDR3 DNA reads TGTGCCAGCAGCAAAGAGAAAGGCACAGATACGCAGTATTTT.

The V and J genes are TRBV7-6 and TRBJ2-3, with D perhaps TRBD2 (7 bases). CDR1 and CDR2 from the germline V gene are SGHVS and FNYEAQ. V was cut by 1 base and J by 4 bases, with 15 bases left in between. This CDR3 region has 16 residues. The CDR3 sequence is CASSLVGGGGADTQYF. CDR3 nucleotide sequence: TGTGCCAGCAGCTTAGTGGGGGGGGGCGGCGCAGATACGCAGTATTTT.

This clonotype was seen only a few times. A read error is possible here, since a much larger clone lies one base away. The chain employs TRBV20-1 and TRBJ2-7, with TRBD2 as a possible D gene (6 bases). The CDR3 totals 12 residues. Germline CDR1 is DFQATT and CDR2 is SNEGSKA (reference sequence). V was clipped by 4 bases and J by 7 bases, with 14 bases between them. The CDR3 region has the DNA TGCAGTGCTACCGGGACTTGGGAAGAGCAGTACTTC. Protein: CSATGTWEEQYF.

The sample holds a few counts of this clonotype. A much larger clone lies a single base off, so this may be a read error. This CDR3 fails to terminate in the conserved phenylalanine or tryptophan, so it likely reflects a read error. The rearrangement joins TRBV7-6 to TRBJ2-3; D may be TRBD2 (7 bases). Germline V gene data show CDR1 as SGHVS and CDR2 as FNYEAQ. The CDR3 spans 16 residues. V gave up 4 bases and J gave up 2 bases, with 16 bases separating them. CDR3 amino acids: CASSSPPGGNTDTQYI. The CDR3 DNA sequence: TGTGCCAGCAGCTCGCCGCCGGGGGGCAACACAGATACGCAGTATATT.

The table lists this clonotype with many counts. The chain recombines TRBV5-1 with TRBJ2-3; TRBD2 matches at 8 bases. The J segment lost 4 bases and the V segment lost 0 bases, leaving 7 bases of the junction unmatched. The CDR3 has 16 amino acids. Germline CDR1 is SGHRS and CDR2 is YFSETQ. The CDR3 bases are TGCGCCAGCAGCTTGGTATCCAGCGGGGGATCAGATACGCAGTATTTT. This sequence encodes CASSLVSSGGSDTQYF. The complete variable domain, with remaining parts taken from reference TRBV5-1 and TRBJ2-3, reads KAGVTQTPRYLIKTRGQQVTLSCSPISGHRSVSWYQQTPGQGLQFLFEYFSETQRNKGNFPGRFSGRQFSNSRSEMNVSTLELGDSALYLCASSLVSSGGSDTQYFGPGTRLTVL.

This clonotype has a count of ten or more. The gene calls are TRBV20-1 and TRBJ2-5; no clear D gene. Per germline, CDR1 DFQATT and CDR2 SNEGSKA (reference sequence). The CDR3 sequence is 14 residues long. V lost 3 bases, J lost 4 bases, and 15 bases lay in between. The CDR3 bases are TGCAGTGCTAGCCCAAGCTCAAACGTAGAGACCCAGTACTTC. Translated, it gives CSASPSSNVETQYF.

This clonotype has a count of ten or more. This sequence joins TRBV5-1 and TRBJ2-2; either TRBD1 or TRBD2 may fit D (6 bases each). The CDR3 consists of 16 residues. Germline V gene data show CDR1 as SGHRS and CDR2 as YFSETQ. Trimming removed 3 bases at V and 5 bases at J, with 17 bases between. The CDR3 here is CASSSATGASTGELFF. The CDR3, as DNA: TGCGCCAGCAGCTCCGCAACGGGGGCGAGTACCGGGGAGCTGTTTTTT. Drawing the rest from reference TRBV5-1 and TRBJ2-2, the complete variable domain is KAGVTQTPRYLIKTRGQQVTLSCSPISGHRSVSWYQQTPGQGLQFLFEYFSETQRNKGNFPGRFSGRQFSNSRSEMNVSTLELGDSALYLCASSSATGASTGELFFGEGSRLTVL.